This T cell receptor beta chain was profiled in a study of CD8 T cells in Susac syndrome. Random hexamers were used to reverse transcribe the RNA input (roughly 0.5 to 1 ug). In TCRdb, the immunoSEQ multiplex PCR reads were re-called with MiXCR into one record per CDR3 protein. The data show more than 55,000 distinct CDR3 sequences, 96% seen once. V gave up 7 bases and J gave up 1 base, with 11 bases separating them. Per germline, CDR1 SNHLY and CDR2 FYNNEI. This CDR3 comprises 14 residues. The sequencing sample was made of CD4+ T cells from PBMCs. This sequence was found in a human donor with multiple sclerosis. The V gene is TRBV2, the J gene TRBJ1-3, with a possible D match to TRBD1 (6 bases). CDR3 DNA: TGTGCCAGCATTCTAGACAGGTCTGGAAACACCATATATTTT. Its protein product is CASILDRSGNTIYF. Drawing the rest from reference TRBV2 and TRBJ1-3, the complete variable domain is EPEVTQTPSHQVTQMGQEVILRCVPISNHLYFYWYRQILGQKVEFLVSFYNNEISEKSEIFDDQFSVERPDGSNFTLKIRSTKLEDSAMYFCASILDRSGNTIYFGEGSWLTVV.